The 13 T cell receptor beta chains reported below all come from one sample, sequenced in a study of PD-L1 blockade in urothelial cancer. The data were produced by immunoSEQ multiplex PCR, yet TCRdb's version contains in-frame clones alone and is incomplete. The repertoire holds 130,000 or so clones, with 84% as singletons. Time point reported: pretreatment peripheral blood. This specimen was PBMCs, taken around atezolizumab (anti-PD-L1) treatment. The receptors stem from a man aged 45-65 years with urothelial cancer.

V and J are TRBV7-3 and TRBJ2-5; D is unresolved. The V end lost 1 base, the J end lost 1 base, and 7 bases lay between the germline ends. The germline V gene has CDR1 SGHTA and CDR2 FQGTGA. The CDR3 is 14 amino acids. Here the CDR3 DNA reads TGTGCCAGCAGCTTAAGTTCCAGCCAAGAGACCCAGTACTTC. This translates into CASSLSSSQETQYF.

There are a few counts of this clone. The CDR3 reads CASSEPTSGRLFEQYF. Written as DNA, the CDR3 is TGTGCCAGCAGTGAACCGACTAGCGGGAGACTATTCGAGCAGTACTTC. This chain uses TRBV6-1 with TRBJ2-7; TRBD2 matches at 12 bases. The junction had 8 bases not matched to a gene; V was cut back by 2 bases and J by 6 bases. Germline V gene data show CDR1 as MNHNS and CDR2 as SASEGT. The CDR3 spans 16 residues.

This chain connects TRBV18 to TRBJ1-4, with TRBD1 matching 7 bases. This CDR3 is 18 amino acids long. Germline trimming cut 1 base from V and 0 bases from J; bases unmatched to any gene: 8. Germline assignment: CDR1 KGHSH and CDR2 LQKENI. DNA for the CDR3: TGTGCCAGCTCACCACGGGGACAGCTAACTGCAACTAATGAAAAACTGTTTTTT. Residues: CASSPRGQLTATNEKLFF. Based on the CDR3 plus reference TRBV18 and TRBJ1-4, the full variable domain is NAGVMQNPRHLVRRRGQEARLRCSPMKGHSHVYWYRQLPEEGLKFMVYLQKENIIDESGMPKERFSAEFPKEGPSILRIQQVVRGDSAAYFCASSPRGQLTATNEKLFFGSGTQLSVL.

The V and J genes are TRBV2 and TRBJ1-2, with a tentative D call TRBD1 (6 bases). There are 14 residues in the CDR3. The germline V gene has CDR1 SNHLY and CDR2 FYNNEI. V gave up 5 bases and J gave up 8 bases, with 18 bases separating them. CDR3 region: CASSPYTGLGGYTF. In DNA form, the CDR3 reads TGTGCCAGCAGTCCCTATACAGGGCTGGGAGGCTACACCTTC.

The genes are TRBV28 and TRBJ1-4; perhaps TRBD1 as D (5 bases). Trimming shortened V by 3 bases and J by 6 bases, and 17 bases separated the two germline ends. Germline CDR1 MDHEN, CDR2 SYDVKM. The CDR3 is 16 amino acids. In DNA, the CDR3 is TGTGCCAGCAGTTTTCTTCGGGGGAATGGATATGAAAAACTGTTTTTT. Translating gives CASSFLRGNGYEKLFF.

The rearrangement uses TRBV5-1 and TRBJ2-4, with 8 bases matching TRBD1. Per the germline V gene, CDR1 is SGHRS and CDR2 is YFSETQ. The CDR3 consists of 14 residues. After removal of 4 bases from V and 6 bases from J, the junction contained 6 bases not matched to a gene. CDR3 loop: CASSLGQDGNIQYF. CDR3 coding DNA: TGCGCCAGCAGCCTGGGACAGGACGGAAACATTCAGTACTTC.

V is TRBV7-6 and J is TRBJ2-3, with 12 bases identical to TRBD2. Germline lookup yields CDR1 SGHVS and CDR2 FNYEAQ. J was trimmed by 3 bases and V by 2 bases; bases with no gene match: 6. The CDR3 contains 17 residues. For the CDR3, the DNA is TGTGCCAGCAGCTTATCCCACGGGACTAGCGGGACAGATACGCAGTATTTT. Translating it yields CASSLSHGTSGTDTQYF.

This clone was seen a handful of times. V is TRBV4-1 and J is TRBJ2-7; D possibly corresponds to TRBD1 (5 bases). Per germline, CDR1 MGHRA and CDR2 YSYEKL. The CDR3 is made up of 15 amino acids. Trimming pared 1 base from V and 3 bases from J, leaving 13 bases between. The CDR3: CASSQGQIENYEQYF. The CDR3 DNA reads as TGCGCCAGCAGCCAAGGACAGATCGAGAACTACGAGCAGTACTTC.

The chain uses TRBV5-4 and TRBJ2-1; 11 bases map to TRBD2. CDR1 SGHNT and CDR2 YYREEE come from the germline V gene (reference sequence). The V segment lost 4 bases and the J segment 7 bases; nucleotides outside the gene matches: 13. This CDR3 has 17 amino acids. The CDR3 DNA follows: TGTGCCAGCAGCGCCCCCGGGACTAGCGGACCCACGAATGAGCAGTTCTTC. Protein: CASSAPGTSGPTNEQFF.

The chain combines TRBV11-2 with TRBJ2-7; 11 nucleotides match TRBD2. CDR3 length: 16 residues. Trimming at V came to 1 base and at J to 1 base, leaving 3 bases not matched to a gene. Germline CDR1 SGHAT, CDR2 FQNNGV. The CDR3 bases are TGTGCCAGCAGCTTAGCAGGGACTAGCGGATCCTACGAGCAGTACTTC. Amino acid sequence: CASSLAGTSGSYEQYF.

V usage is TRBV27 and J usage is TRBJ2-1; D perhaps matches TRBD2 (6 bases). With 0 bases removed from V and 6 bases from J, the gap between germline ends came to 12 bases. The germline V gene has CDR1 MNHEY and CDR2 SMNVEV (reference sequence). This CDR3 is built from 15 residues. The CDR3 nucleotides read TGTGCCAGCAGTTTATCTCCACTAGCCGTCAATGAGCAGTTCTTC. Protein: CASSLSPLAVNEQFF.

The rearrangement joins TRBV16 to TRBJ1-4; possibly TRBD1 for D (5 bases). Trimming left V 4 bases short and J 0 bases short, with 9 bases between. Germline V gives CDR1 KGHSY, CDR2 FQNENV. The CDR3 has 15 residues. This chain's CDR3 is CASSRPGSTNEKLFF. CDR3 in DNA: TGTGCCAGCAGCCGTCCAGGGTCAACTAATGAAAAACTGTTTTTT.

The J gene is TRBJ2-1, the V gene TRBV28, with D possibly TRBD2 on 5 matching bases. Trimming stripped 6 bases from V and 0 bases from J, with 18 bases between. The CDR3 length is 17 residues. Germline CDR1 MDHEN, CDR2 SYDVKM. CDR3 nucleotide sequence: TGTGCCAGCAGCGAGTCCCGCTCAGCGGTCTCCTACAATGAGCAGTTCTTC. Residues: CASSESRSAVSYNEQFF.